This TCR beta chain originates from a study of blood T cell repertoires in COVID-19. Study-wide background: COVID-19 samples from acute and convalescent phases originated in the United States, Italy and Spain.

Repertoires were generated with immunoSEQ multiplex PCR, while TCRdb's copy carries only in-frame clones and drops some. The sample lists over 150,000 clones; roughly 90% were seen once. With 1 base clipped from V and 2 bases from J, the junction kept 17 bases outside the gene matches. The CDR3 runs 19 residues. Germline CDR1 and CDR2: LGHNA and YSLEER. The clonotype was recovered from a woman aged 30 to 39 who had recovered from COVID-19. The sample was PBMCs or T cells enriched from blood (not recorded which). The chain has TRBV4-3 and TRBJ2-7; TRBD1 agrees at 7 bases. The CDR3 nucleotides are TGCGCCAGCAGCCAAGCCGTCAATTCCGACAGGGAGATTCCCTACGAGCAGTACTTC. It is translated as CASSQAVNSDREIPYEQYF.